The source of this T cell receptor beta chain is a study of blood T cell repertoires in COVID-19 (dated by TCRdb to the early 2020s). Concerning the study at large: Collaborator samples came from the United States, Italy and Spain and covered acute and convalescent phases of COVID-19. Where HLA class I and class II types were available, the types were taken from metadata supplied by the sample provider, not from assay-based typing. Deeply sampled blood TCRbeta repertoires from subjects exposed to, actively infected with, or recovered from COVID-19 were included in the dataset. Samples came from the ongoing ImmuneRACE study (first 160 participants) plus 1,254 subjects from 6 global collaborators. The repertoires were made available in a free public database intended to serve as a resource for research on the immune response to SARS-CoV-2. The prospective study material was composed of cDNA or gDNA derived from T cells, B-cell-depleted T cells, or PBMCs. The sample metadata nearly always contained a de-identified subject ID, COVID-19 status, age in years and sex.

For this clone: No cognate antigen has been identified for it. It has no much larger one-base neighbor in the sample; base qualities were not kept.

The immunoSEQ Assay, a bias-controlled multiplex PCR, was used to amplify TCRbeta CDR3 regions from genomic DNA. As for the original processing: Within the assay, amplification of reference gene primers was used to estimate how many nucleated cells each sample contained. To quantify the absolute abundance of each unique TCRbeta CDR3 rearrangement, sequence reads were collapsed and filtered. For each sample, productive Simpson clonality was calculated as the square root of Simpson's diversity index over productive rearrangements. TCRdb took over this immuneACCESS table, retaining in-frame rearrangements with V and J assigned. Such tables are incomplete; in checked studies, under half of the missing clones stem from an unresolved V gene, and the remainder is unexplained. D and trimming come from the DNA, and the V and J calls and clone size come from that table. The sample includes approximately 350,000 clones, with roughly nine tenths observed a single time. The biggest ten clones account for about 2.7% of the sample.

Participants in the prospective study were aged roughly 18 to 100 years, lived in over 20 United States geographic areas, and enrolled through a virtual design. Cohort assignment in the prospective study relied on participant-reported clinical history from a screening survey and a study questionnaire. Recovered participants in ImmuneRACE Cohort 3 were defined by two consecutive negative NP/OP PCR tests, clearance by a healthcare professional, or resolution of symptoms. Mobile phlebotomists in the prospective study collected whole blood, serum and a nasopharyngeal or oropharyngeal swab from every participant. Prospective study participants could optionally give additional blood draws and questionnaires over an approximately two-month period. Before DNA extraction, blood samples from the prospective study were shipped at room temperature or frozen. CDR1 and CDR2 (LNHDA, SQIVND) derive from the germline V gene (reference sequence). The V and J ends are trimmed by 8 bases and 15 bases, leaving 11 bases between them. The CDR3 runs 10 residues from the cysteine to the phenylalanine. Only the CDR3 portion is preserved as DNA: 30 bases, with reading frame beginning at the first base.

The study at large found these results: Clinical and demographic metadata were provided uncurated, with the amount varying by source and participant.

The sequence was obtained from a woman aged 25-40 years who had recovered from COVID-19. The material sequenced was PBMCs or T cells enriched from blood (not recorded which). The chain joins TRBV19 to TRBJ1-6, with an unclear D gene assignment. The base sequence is TGTGCCAGTGGCGGAATGGACCTCCACTTT. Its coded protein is CASGGMDLHF.